This T cell receptor (beta chain) was captured in a study of T-cell reconstitution after alpha-beta-depleted transplantation in children. The CDR3 consists of 14 residues. Trimming took 6 bases from V and 2 from J; bases not matched to a gene: 6. Per germline, CDR1 DFQATT and CDR2 SNEGSKA (reference sequence). TCRbeta library construction was performed incorporating unique molecular identifiers. TCRdb re-derived calls from the PCR reads in MiXCR, one entry per CDR3 protein. In the table there are about 610,000 distinct CDR3 sequences, about 11% of which are singletons. The chain combines TRBV20-1 with TRBJ2-1, with 8 bases that match TRBD2. This material consisted of PBMCs from the stem cell graft donor, taken from the stem cell graft. The sequence was obtained from a human donor who donated a stem cell graft to a child with acute myeloid leukemia. CDR3 in DNA: TGCAGTGCAGACGGGAGGGCCACCTACAATGAGCAGTTCTTC. It is translated as CSADGRATYNEQFF.